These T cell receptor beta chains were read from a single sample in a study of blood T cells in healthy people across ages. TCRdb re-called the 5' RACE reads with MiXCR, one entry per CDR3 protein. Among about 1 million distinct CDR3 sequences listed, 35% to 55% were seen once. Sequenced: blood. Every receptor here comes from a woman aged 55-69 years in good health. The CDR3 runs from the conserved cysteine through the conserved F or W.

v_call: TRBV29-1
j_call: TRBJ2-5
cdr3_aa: CSVSDGGETQYF

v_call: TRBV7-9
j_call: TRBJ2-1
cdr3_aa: CASTRLAGGSDEQFF

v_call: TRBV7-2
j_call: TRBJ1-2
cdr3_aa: CASSLAMEEYGYTF

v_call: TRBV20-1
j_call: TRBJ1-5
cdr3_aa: CSAFLYANQPQHF

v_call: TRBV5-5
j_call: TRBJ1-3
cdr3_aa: CASSLDLSTGNTIYF

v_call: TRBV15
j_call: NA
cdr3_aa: CATSIPPGGVLPSSLAKNIQYF

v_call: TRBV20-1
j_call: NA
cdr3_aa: CSASRLAGGPVETQYF

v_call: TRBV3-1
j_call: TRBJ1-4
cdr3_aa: CASSQFLNEKLFF

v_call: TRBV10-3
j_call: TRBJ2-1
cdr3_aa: CAISLAGVLYNEQFF

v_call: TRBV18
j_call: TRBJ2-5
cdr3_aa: CASSPQSGGETQYF

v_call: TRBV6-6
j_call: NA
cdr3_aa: CASSYGTGATYEQYF

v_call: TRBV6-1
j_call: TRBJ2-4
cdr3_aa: CASSEAYRQYF

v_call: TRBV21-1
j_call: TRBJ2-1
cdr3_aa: CASVQGRLGHNEQFF

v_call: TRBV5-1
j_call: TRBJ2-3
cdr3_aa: CASSLTGSDANTQYF

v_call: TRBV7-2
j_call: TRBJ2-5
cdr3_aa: CASSSGLQRLVGETQYF

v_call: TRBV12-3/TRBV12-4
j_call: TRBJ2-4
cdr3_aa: CASSASLAKNIQYF

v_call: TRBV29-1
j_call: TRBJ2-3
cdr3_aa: CSVEGYVRGSGNEADTQYF

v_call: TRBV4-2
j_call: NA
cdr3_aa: CAGSKGRDSTYEQYF

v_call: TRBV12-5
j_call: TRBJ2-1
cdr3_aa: CASGLSGRPYNEQFF

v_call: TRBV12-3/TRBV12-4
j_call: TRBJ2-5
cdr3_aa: CASSFRLKKTQYF

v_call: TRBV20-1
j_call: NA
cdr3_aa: CSAPRSREQYF

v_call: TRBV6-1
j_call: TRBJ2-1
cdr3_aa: CASSELGAGYNEQFF

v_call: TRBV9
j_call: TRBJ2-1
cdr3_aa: CASSGPSSGVYNEQFF

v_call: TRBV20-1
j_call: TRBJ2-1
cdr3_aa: CSATTGLAEPDRFF

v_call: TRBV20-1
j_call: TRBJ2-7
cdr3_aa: CSARTSVPSYEQYF

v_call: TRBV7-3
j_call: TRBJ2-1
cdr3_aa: CASSSGLGTGRSNEQFF

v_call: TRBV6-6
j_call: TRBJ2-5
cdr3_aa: CASRYPGQQETQYF

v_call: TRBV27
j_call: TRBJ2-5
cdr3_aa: CASSFCRLAGGPLGQETQYF

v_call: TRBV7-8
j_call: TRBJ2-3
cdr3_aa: CASSPTAVAGVTDTQYF

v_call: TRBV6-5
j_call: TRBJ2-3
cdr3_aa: CASSNGQGKDTQYF

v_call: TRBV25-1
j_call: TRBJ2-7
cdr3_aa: CASSDSPGQGTGEQYF

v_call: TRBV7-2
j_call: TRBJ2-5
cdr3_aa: CASSLDSGAQETQYF

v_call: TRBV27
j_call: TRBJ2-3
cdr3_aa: CASSLSLSTSGYTDTQYF

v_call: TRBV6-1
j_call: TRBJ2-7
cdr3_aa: CASLLQSGGFYEQYF

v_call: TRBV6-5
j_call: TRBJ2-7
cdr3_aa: CASSHSRTGWNYEQYF

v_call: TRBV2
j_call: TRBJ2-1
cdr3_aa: CASSEVAGDNNEQFF

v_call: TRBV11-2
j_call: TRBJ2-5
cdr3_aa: CASSQLTGGFEQYF

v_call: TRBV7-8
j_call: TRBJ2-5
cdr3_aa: CASSLGREGEETQYF

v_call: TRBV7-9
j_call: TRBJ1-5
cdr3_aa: CASSPGSSNQPQHF

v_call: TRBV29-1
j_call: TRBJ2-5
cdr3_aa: CSVEAGIETQYF